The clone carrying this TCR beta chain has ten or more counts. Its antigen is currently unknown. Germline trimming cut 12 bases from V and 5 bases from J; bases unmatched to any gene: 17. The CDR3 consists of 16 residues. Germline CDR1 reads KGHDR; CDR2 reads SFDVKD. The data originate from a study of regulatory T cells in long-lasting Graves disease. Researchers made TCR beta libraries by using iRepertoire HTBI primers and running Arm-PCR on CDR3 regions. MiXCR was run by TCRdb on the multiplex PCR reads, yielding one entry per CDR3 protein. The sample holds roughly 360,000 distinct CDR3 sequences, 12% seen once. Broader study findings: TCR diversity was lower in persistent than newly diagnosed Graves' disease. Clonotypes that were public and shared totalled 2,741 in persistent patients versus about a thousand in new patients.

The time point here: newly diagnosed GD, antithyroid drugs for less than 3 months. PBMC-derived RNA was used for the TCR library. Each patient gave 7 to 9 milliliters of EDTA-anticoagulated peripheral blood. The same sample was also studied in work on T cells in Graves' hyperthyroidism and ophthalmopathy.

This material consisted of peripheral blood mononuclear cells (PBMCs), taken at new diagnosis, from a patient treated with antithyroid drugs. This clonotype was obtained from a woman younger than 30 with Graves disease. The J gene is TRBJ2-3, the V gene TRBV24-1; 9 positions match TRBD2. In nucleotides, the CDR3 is TGTGCCGCACGGAGCCAAACGGGACTAGCCTTAGATACGCAGTATTTT. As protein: CAARSQTGLALDTQYF.